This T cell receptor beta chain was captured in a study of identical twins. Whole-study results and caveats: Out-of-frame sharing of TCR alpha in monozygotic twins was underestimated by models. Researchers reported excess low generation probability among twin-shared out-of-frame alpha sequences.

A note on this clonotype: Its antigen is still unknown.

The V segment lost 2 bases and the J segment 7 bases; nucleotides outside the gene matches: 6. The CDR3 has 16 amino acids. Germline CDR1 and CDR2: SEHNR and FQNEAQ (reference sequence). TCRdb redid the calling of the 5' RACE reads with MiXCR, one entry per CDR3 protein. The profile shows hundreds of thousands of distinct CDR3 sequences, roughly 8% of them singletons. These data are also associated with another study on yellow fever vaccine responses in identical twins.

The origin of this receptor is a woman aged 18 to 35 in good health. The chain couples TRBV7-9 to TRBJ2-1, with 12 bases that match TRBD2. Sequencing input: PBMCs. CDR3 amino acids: CASSLLAGGVGNEQFF. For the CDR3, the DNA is TGTGCCAGCAGCTTACTAGCGGGAGGGGTGGGTAATGAGCAGTTCTTC. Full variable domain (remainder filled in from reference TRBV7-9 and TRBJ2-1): DTGVSQNPRHKITKRGQNVTFRCDPISEHNRLYWYRQTLGQGPEFLTYFQNEAQLEKSRLLSDRFSAERPKGSFSTLEIQRTEQGDSAMYLCASSLLAGGVGNEQFFGPGTRLTVL.